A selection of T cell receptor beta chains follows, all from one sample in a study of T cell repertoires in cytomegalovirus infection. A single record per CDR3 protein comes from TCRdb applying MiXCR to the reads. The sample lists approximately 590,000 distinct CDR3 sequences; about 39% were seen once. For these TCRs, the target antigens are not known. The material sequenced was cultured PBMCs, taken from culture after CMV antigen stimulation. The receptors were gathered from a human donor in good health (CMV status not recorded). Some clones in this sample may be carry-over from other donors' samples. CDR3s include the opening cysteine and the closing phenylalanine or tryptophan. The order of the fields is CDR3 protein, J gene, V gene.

CDR3 protein: CASSQFPRERSYNEQFF
J gene: TRBJ2-1
V gene: TRBV23-1

CDR3 protein: CASSSPRQGFGYTF
J gene: TRBJ1-2
V gene: TRBV7-3

CDR3 protein: CASSRGASGSWDEQFF
J gene: TRBJ2-1
V gene: TRBV6-6

CDR3 protein: CSARDLRALSHF
J gene: TRBJ1-5
V gene: TRBV20-1

CDR3 protein: CAISTVNGGAGEQFF
J gene: TRBJ2-1
V gene: TRBV10-3

CDR3 protein: CASSYKEGRETQYF
J gene: TRBJ2-5
V gene: TRBV6-5

CDR3 protein: CASSVRDREVNEQFF
J gene: TRBJ2-1
V gene: TRBV7-9

CDR3 protein: CASSNTGPPTNEKLFF
J gene: TRBJ1-4
V gene: TRBV19

CDR3 protein: CASSPGDTDRNTEAFF
J gene: TRBJ1-1
V gene: TRBV4-2

CDR3 protein: CASTSRWDRVYNEQFF
J gene: TRBJ2-1
V gene: TRBV28

CDR3 protein: CASSSDPGLEQETQYF
J gene: TRBJ2-5
V gene: TRBV5-4

CDR3 protein: CASSFGQLGTDTQYF
J gene: TRBJ2-3
V gene: TRBV7-6

CDR3 protein: CASTASGGTQYF
J gene: TRBJ2-5
V gene: TRBV12-3/TRBV12-4

CDR3 protein: CASSYSGEAAYEQYF
J gene: TRBJ2-7
V gene: TRBV6-5

CDR3 protein: CASSAQGLNTEAFF
J gene: TRBJ1-1
V gene: TRBV2

CDR3 protein: CASRAGFEKLFF
J gene: TRBJ1-4
V gene: TRBV12-3/TRBV12-4

CDR3 protein: CASSPWTGRTEAFF
J gene: TRBJ1-1
V gene: TRBV12-3/TRBV12-4

CDR3 protein: CASRSLRSSYNSPLHF
J gene: TRBJ1-6
V gene: TRBV6-1

CDR3 protein: CASSRLAGGRIYNEQFF
J gene: TRBJ2-1
V gene: TRBV7-9

CDR3 protein: CASSLTGTGTDTQYF
J gene: TRBJ2-3
V gene: TRBV6-5

CDR3 protein: CASSYEGWYDTGELFF
J gene: TRBJ2-2
V gene: TRBV7-2

CDR3 protein: CASSFFDRLGNNEQFF
J gene: TRBJ2-1
V gene: TRBV7-9

CDR3 protein: CASSSRGRRYSNQPQHF
J gene: TRBJ1-5
V gene: TRBV7-8

CDR3 protein: CASSLQKNTEAFF
J gene: TRBJ1-1
V gene: TRBV7-2

CDR3 protein: CASHSGFSYEQYF
J gene: TRBJ2-7
V gene: TRBV7-2

CDR3 protein: CASSPDSNEQYF
J gene: TRBJ2-7
V gene: TRBV7-6

CDR3 protein: CASSSETEKLFF
J gene: TRBJ1-4
V gene: TRBV5-6

CDR3 protein: CASSDLGRSTDTQYF
J gene: TRBJ2-3
V gene: TRBV27

CDR3 protein: CASSASRGGIQYF
J gene: TRBJ2-4
V gene: TRBV12-3/TRBV12-4

CDR3 protein: CASSPGHPYGYTF
J gene: TRBJ1-2
V gene: TRBV7-9

CDR3 protein: CASSQDQGVGEQFF
J gene: TRBJ2-1
V gene: TRBV4-3

CDR3 protein: CASTPGMDQPQHF
J gene: TRBJ1-5
V gene: TRBV7-9

CDR3 protein: CATSDLRGNEQYF
J gene: TRBJ2-7
V gene: TRBV24-1

CDR3 protein: CASSMVGSSAGTQYF
J gene: TRBJ2-5
V gene: TRBV28

CDR3 protein: CSGYSDTQYF
J gene: TRBJ2-3
V gene: TRBV29-1

CDR3 protein: CASAGGRGTGELFF
J gene: TRBJ2-2
V gene: TRBV27

CDR3 protein: CASSPPPGLAGGGLDEQFF
J gene: TRBJ2-1
V gene: TRBV19

CDR3 protein: CASSLGRDLEQYF
J gene: TRBJ2-7
V gene: TRBV7-2

CDR3 protein: CASSLRAVGANYGYTF
J gene: TRBJ1-2
V gene: TRBV7-9

CDR3 protein: CASSGQGTADEKLFF
J gene: TRBJ1-4
V gene: TRBV6-1

CDR3 protein: CASSVRVVRNTIYF
J gene: TRBJ1-3
V gene: TRBV12-3/TRBV12-4

CDR3 protein: CSAREGFSTEAFF
J gene: TRBJ1-1
V gene: TRBV20-1

CDR3 protein: CASSTRDTNNSPLHF
J gene: TRBJ1-6
V gene: TRBV4-2

CDR3 protein: CASSQVGVNYGYTF
J gene: TRBJ1-2
V gene: TRBV4-3

CDR3 protein: CAINRSGSYEQYF
J gene: TRBJ2-7
V gene: TRBV10-3

CDR3 protein: CASGPGPTGGADIQYF
J gene: TRBJ2-4
V gene: TRBV12-5